These 14 T cell receptor beta chains were all obtained from the same sample, sequenced in a study of T cell repertoires in ileal Crohn's disease (dated by TCRdb to the late 2010s). Libraries were constructed by the immunoSEQ multiplex PCR assay. In TCRdb, the immuneACCESS table is reduced to in-frame sequences with V and J assigned. These tables do not hold every clone; where another copy was compared, an unresolved V gene accounts for under half, and the others remain unexplained. Within this sample are roughly 3,200 clones, with about 69% of them counted one time only. The ten most abundant clones make up 25% to 30% of the sample. What the time point label conveys for this sample: proximal margin of the surgical specimen (macroscopically non-inflamed). Sequenced: ileal tissue. The origin of the receptors is an adult with Crohn's disease.

The chain links TRBV28 to TRBJ2-7; 8 bases fit TRBD1. CDR3 size: 14 residues. The V gene's germline CDR1 is MDHEN and CDR2 SYDVKM. J lost 6 bases, V lost 4 bases, and 8 bases had no gene match. DNA for the CDR3: TGTGCCAGCAGTTCGACAGGGGTGTCTGGCGAGCAGTACGTC. It encodes CASSSTGVSGEQYV.

The V call is TRBV27, the J call TRBJ1-1, with TRBD1 matching over 7 bases. CDR1 and CDR2 from the germline V gene are MNHEY and SMNVEV (reference sequence). With V trimmed by 4 bases and J by 1 base, 3 bases remained unmatched. CDR3 length equals 14 residues. Here the CDR3 reads CASSSRQGNTEAFF. The CDR3 nucleotides are TGTGCCAGCAGTTCTCGACAGGGGAACACTGAAGCTTTCTTT.

A few counts support this clone. This chain connects TRBV5-6 to TRBJ2-4, with 7 nucleotides matching TRBD1. Unmatched junction bases numbered 7, after V lost 1 base and J lost 3 bases. CDR3 length: 16 amino acids. Germline assignment: CDR1 SGHDT and CDR2 YYEEEE. The CDR3 is CASSLTVTGNKNIQYF. The DNA of the CDR3 is TGTGCCAGCAGCTTGACAGTGACAGGGAACAAAAACATTCAGTACTTC.

J is TRBJ1-2 and V is TRBV7-2, with 10 bases lining up with TRBD1. Losses at the gene ends were 5 bases for V and 2 bases for J; bases not matched to a gene: 5. CDR3 length: 15 amino acids. Germline V lookup: CDR1 SGHTA, CDR2 FQGNSA. CDR3 protein: CASSPRTGGNYGYTF. The CDR3 DNA follows: TGTGCCAGCAGCCCTCGGACAGGGGGGAACTATGGCTACACCTTC.

The chain couples TRBV18 to TRBJ2-7; D gene ambiguous. The V gene lost 3 bases and the J gene lost 6 bases, with 12 bases spanning the gap. There are 13 residues in the CDR3. CDR1 is KGHSH and CDR2 is LQKENI in the germline V gene. This CDR3 reads CASSPNNQAEQYF. CDR3 nucleotide sequence: TGTGCCAGCTCACCTAATAACCAAGCCGAGCAGTACTTC. The full variable domain, rest sourced from reference TRBV18 and TRBJ2-7, is NAGVMQNPRHLVRRRGQEARLRCSPMKGHSHVYWYRQLPEEGLKFMVYLQKENIIDESGMPKERFSAEFPKEGPSILRIQQVVRGDSAAYFCASSPNNQAEQYFGPGTRLTVT.

This clone has more than one count but fewer than ten. The chain uses TRBV2 and TRBJ2-7, with 9 bases fitting TRBD1. This CDR3 region has 16 residues. Germline CDR1 and CDR2: SNHLY and FYNNEI. The ends lost 6 bases at V and 6 bases at J; junction bases unmatched: 15. CDR3 nucleotides: TGTGCCAGCAGGTTATGGGGTGGGACAGGGAGCTCCGAGCAGTACTTC. It is translated as CASRLWGGTGSSEQYF.

The chain is built from TRBV6-5 and TRBJ1-2, with 11 bases identical to TRBD1. After removal of 6 bases from V and 4 bases from J, the junction contained 1 base not matched to a gene. The CDR3 is 13 residues long. Germline assignment: CDR1 MNHEY and CDR2 SVGAGI. The CDR3 bases are TGTGCCAGCAGCGGGACAGGGGGCTATGGCTACACCTTC. It encodes CASSGTGGYGYTF.

The CDR3 reads CASSERGGEKLFF. The CDR3, as DNA: TGTGCCAGCAGTGAGAGGGGGGGTGAAAAACTGTTTTTT. This chain links TRBV2 with TRBJ1-4; TRBD1 might be the D (6 bases). This CDR3 has 13 residues. The V end was cut by 3 bases, the J end by 7 bases, with 9 bases between. CDR1 SNHLY and CDR2 FYNNEI come from the germline V gene.

The chain employs TRBV30 and TRBJ1-3; no firm D call. Germline loops: CDR1 GTSNPN, CDR2 SVGIG (reference sequence). V gave up 5 bases and J gave up 0 bases, with 8 bases separating them. CDR3 length: 13 residues. The CDR3 DNA sequence: TGTGCCTGGGCACAGAACTCTGGAAACACCATATATTTT. Translation gives CAWAQNSGNTIYF.

The gene calls are TRBV2 and TRBJ1-1, with no clear D. The length of the CDR3 is 14 residues. The germline V gene has CDR1 SNHLY and CDR2 FYNNEI. V was pared by 6 bases and J by 2 bases, with 13 bases between. CDR3 residues: CASSLIERNTEAFF. The CDR3 DNA reads as TGTGCCAGCAGCCTGATCGAAAGAAACACTGAAGCTTTCTTT.

Only one count was recorded for this clone. The rearrangement joins TRBV5-1 to TRBJ2-3; 8 positions agree with TRBD1. CDR3 length: 15 amino acids. The germline gives CDR1 SGHRS, CDR2 YFSETQ. Unmatched junction bases numbered 2, after V lost 0 bases and J lost 2 bases. DNA for the CDR3: TGCGCCAGCAGCTTGGGACAGGGGAACACAGATACGCAGTATTTT. As protein: CASSLGQGNTDTQYF.

The genes are TRBV11-2 and TRBJ2-7; the match to TRBD2 covers 9 bases. The CDR3 spans 13 residues. The germline CDR1 and CDR2 sequences are SGHAT and FQNNGV. The V gene end was trimmed by 4 bases and the J gene end by 5 bases; junction bases not matched to a gene: 3. DNA of the CDR3: TGTGCCAGCAGCTCTGGGACTAGCAACGAGCAGTACTTC. Encoded protein: CASSSGTSNEQYF.

This chain connects TRBV29-1 to TRBJ2-5; no definite D call. The ends were cut back, 0 bases at V and 5 bases at J, with 7 bases in the middle. Germline CDR1 and CDR2: SQVTM and ANQGSEA. This CDR3 is 12 amino acids long. DNA of the CDR3: TGCAGCGTTGAAGAAGGTTTCGAGACCCAGTACTTC. Translation gives CSVEEGFETQYF.

The chain links TRBV29-1 to TRBJ1-1, with a possible D match to TRBD1 (6 bases). V was clipped by 8 bases and J by 1 base, with 11 bases between them. The length of the CDR3 is 12 residues. Germline CDR1 and CDR2: SQVTM and ANQGSEA. CDR3 bases: TGCAGCACAGGGAGGCCGAACACTGAAGCTTTCTTT. Protein product: CSTGRPNTEAFF.